Presented here are 6 T cell receptor beta chains from one specimen sequenced in a study of T cells in Graves' hyperthyroidism and ophthalmopathy. RNA transcripts served as the template for amplifying TCR beta CDR3 regions. When the TCR CDR3 underwent first-round RT-PCR, the HTBI primer set was used. TCRdb reprocessed the multiplex PCR reads with MiXCR, giving one entry per CDR3 protein. Found here are some 150,000 distinct CDR3 sequences, roughly 23% of them singletons; the top ten hold roughly 73%. Sequencing was carried out using blood. These receptors were obtained from a woman aged 50 to 60 with Graves' hyperthyroidism that later progressed to Graves' ophthalmopathy.

The chain joins TRBV20-1 to TRBJ2-5; 14 bases line up with TRBD2. This CDR3 comprises 16 residues. The germline gives CDR1 DFQATT, CDR2 SNEGSKA (reference sequence). The J segment lost 4 bases and the V segment lost 7 bases, leaving 11 bases of the junction unmatched. CDR3 coding DNA: TGCAGTGGCGGGGGGCCGGGACTAGCGGGAGTAGAGACCCAGTACTTC. It is translated as CSGGGPGLAGVETQYF.

The J gene is TRBJ2-1, the V gene TRBV5-1; 11 bases map to TRBD2. The germline CDR1 and CDR2 sequences are SGHRS and YFSETQ. There are 16 residues in the CDR3. V lost 2 bases and J lost 4; bases outside the gene matches: 5. In nucleotides, the CDR3 is TGCGCCAGCAGCTTCCATTTAGCGGGAGGGTACAATGAGCAGTTCTTC. Amino acid sequence: CASSFHLAGGYNEQFF. Drawing the rest from reference TRBV5-1 and TRBJ2-1, the complete variable domain is KAGVTQTPRYLIKTRGQQVTLSCSPISGHRSVSWYQQTPGQGLQFLFEYFSETQRNKGNFPGRFSGRQFSNSRSEMNVSTLELGDSALYLCASSFHLAGGYNEQFFGPGTRLTVL.

In this sample, this clonotype turned up a few times. This rearrangement joins TRBV2 to TRBJ2-2, with D possibly matching TRBD1 (7 bases). Germline loops: CDR1 SNHLY, CDR2 FYNNEI. Trimming shortened V by 6 bases and J by 4 bases, and 15 bases separated the two germline ends. The CDR3 extends over 15 amino acids. CDR3 DNA: TGTGCCAGCAGCACTTACAGGGGAGGCACCGGGGAGCTGTTTTTT. It is translated as CASSTYRGGTGELFF.

This clonotype has at least ten counts. The chain carries TRBV4-1 and TRBJ2-3, with no clear D. The CDR3 is 12 amino acids. Germline V gives CDR1 MGHRA, CDR2 YSYEKL. The V gene lost 2 bases and the J gene lost 4 bases, with 4 bases spanning the gap. The DNA for the CDR3 is TGCGCCAGCAGCCAAAGATCAGATACGCAGTATTTT. It codes for CASSQRSDTQYF.

This clonotype occurred many times. This chain links TRBV5-5 with TRBJ1-4; TRBD1 aligns across 9 bases. Trimming took 4 bases from V and 4 from J; bases not matched to a gene: 5. The CDR3 sequence is 15 residues long. The germline V gene has CDR1 SGHKS and CDR2 YYEKEE (reference sequence). The CDR3 protein is CASSTDRGVNEKLFF. The CDR3 coding sequence is TGTGCCAGCAGCACCGACAGGGGGGTTAATGAAAAACTGTTTTTT.

This clonotype appeared many times. The chain recombines TRBV6-2 or TRBV6-3 with TRBJ2-7; 7 bases agree with TRBD2. This CDR3 comprises 17 residues. The trim removed 6 bases at V and 2 bases at J, leaving 16 bases unmatched. Germline V gene lookup returns CDR1 MNHEY and CDR2 SVGEGT. CDR3 nucleotides: TGTGCCAGCAGCCGAGCCGGCGCTAGCGGCGGGACCTACGAGCAGTACTTC. This gives the protein CASSRAGASGGTYEQYF.